This T cell receptor (beta chain) was sequenced in a study of shared clonotypes between healthy human individuals. At the level of the study: The cohort comprised a couple of women and a few men. Their ages spanned 18 to 49 years. Every donor yielded three CD4 naive, three CD4 memory, two CD8 naive and one CD8 memory plate.

Per the germline V gene, CDR1 is SGHRS and CDR2 is YFSETQ. The V end lost 1 base, the J end lost 2 bases, and 12 bases lay between the germline ends. The length of the CDR3 is 15 residues. Libraries were prepared by immunoSEQ multiplex PCR; TCRdb keeps only in-frame clonotypes and omits some of them. The data contain 2 million to 2.5 million clones, around 90% of them singletons. The origin of this receptor is a young man in good health. Some clones in this sample may be carry-over from other donors' samples. V gene TRBV5-1 combines with J gene TRBJ1-1; tentative D call: TRBD1 (5 bases). Sequenced material: naive CD4+ T cells from PBMCs. Noted subset: CD45RA+ positively selected. This chain's CDR3 is CASSLQGSANTEAFF. The DNA of the CDR3 is TGCGCCAGCAGCTTGCAGGGCTCGGCCAACACTGAAGCTTTCTTT.